This T cell receptor beta chain was recovered during a study of patients and donors after allogeneic stem cell transplantation. This CDR3 is 14 amino acids long. V shed 6 bases, J shed 4 bases, and the junction held 6 bases outside the gene matches. CDR1 is LGHDT, CDR2 YNNKEL, per germline (reference sequence). MiXCR, run by TCRdb on the RT-PCR reads, gives a single entry per CDR3 protein. The sample consists of 70,000 to 75,000 distinct CDR3 sequences, 26% of them appearing once. This sequence originates from a human donor who was either an allogeneic HSCT recipient or a stem cell or donor lymphocyte infusion donor (not recorded which). It is not recorded whose cells these are; they may come from a transplant donor. Source material: blood, either unsorted or a sorted T cell fraction (not recorded which). The gene calls are TRBV3-1 and TRBJ2-1; TRBD2 aligns across 7 bases. The CDR3 DNA reads as TGTGCCAGCAGTCCTAGCGGCGTTTACAATGAGCAGTTCTTC. Its protein is CASSPSGVYNEQFF.